Listed below are T cell receptor beta chains from one sample, sequenced in a study of OX40 agonist ivuxolimab in advanced cancers. Measured with immunoSEQ multiplex PCR; TCRdb has only the in-frame clones, and not every one. The table has 15,000 to 20,000 clones, 65% to 90% seen once; the top ten hold roughly 13%. The material sequenced was CD4+ or CD8+ T cells sorted from blood, taken in a trial of the OX40 agonist ivuxolimab. These receptors all come from an adult with an advanced solid tumor such as melanoma, head and neck, liver or kidney cancer. Both conserved end residues are part of each CDR3. D genes are given only for firm matches. The size entry is marked missing in some rows and otherwise reads once, few, many or a size class.

j_gene	v_gene	abundance	d_gene	len	CDR3aa	CDR3nt
TRBJ1-5	TRBV28	-	-	13	CASSFPGSQPQHF	TGTGCCAGCAGTTTTCCCGGGTCTCAGCCCCAGCATTTT
TRBJ2-7	TRBV5-6	-	TRBD1	13	CASSWDREGEQYF	TGTGCCAGCAGCTGGGACAGGGAGGGCGAGCAGTACTTC
TRBJ1-5	TRBV28	-	-	17	CASSLLRQTDSNQPQHF	TGTGCCAGCAGTCTCCTTAGACAGACCGATAGCAATCAGCCCCAGCATTTT
TRBJ1-2	TRBV7-9	-	-	14	CASSFGRAGYGYTF	TGTGCCAGCAGCTTCGGCAGGGCCGGGTATGGCTACACCTTC
TRBJ1-5	TRBV5-1	-	TRBD1	16	CASSIGTDNSNQPQHF	TGCGCCAGCAGCATTGGGACAGATAATAGCAATCAGCCCCAGCATTTT
TRBJ2-7	TRBV7-3	-	TRBD1	14	CASSLETGGYEQYF	TGTGCCAGCAGCTTAGAGACAGGGGGCTACGAGCAGTACTTC
TRBJ2-2	TRBV7-6	-	TRBD1	16	CASSPQGTENTGELFF	TGTGCCAGCAGCCCGCAGGGGACAGAGAACACCGGGGAGCTGTTTTTT
TRBJ2-7	TRBV9	few	-	13	CASSAQQSYEQYF	TGTGCCAGCAGCGCCCAACAGTCCTACGAGCAGTACTTC
TRBJ2-7	TRBV5-1	-	-	14	CASSLDGTSYEQYF	TGCGCCAGCAGCTTGGACGGGACCTCCTACGAGCAGTACTTC
TRBJ2-3	TRBV4-3	-	TRBD1	17	CASSRQVADRGTDTQYF	TGCGCCAGCAGCCGACAGGTAGCGGACAGGGGGACAGATACGCAGTATTTT
TRBJ2-5	TRBV5-1	once	TRBD2	16	CASSLSLAGGVETQYF	TGCGCCAGCAGCTTGTCGCTAGCGGGGGGGGTAGAGACCCAGTACTTC
TRBJ1-1	TRBV20-1	-	-	9	CSAGPMAFF	TGCAGTGCTGGCCCTATGGCTTTCTTT
TRBJ2-7	TRBV28	-	-	13	CASSWTITYEQYF	TGTGCCAGCAGTTGGACTATCACCTACGAGCAGTACTTC
TRBJ1-2	TRBV15	-	-	14	CATSRGPAFYGYTF	TGTGCCACCAGCAGAGGGCCAGCCTTCTATGGCTACACCTTC
TRBJ1-2	TRBV29-1	-	-	15	CSVVGLGGPNYGYTF	TGCAGCGTTGTAGGATTAGGTGGGCCTAACTATGGCTACACCTTC
TRBJ2-5	TRBV5-1	-	TRBD2	14	CASSRDPAGETQYF	TGCGCCAGCAGCCGAGACCCAGCGGGGGAGACCCAGTACTTC
TRBJ2-3	TRBV30	-	-	15	CAWSVLISLPDTQYF	TGTGCCTGGAGTGTACTCATATCCCTTCCAGATACGCAGTATTTT
TRBJ1-1	TRBV18	-	-	11	CASPKYTEAFF	TGTGCCAGCCCAAAGTACACTGAAGCTTTCTTT
TRBJ2-3	TRBV9	-	-	13	CASSGDSTDTQYF	TGTGCCAGCAGCGGGGACTCCACAGATACGCAGTATTTT
TRBJ1-1	TRBV6-1	once	-	15	CASSEATVGNTEAFF	TGTGCCAGCAGTGAAGCTACCGTAGGGAACACTGAAGCTTTCTTT
TRBJ2-2	TRBV27	few	-	13	CASNLRGPGELFF	TGTGCCAGCAACCTGCGGGGGCCCGGGGAGCTGTTTTTT
TRBJ2-2	TRBV4-3	-	-	15	CASSQDRTQAGELFF	TGCGCCAGCAGCCAAGATCGTACACAGGCCGGGGAGCTGTTTTTT
TRBJ1-6	TRBV7-2	-	-	14	CASSLELENSPLHF	TGTGCCAGCAGCTTGGAACTAGAGAATTCACCCCTCCACTTT
TRBJ2-7	TRBV7-9	few	-	12	CASSSGFGEQYF	TGTGCCAGCAGCTCTGGATTCGGCGAGCAGTACTTC
TRBJ2-7	TRBV6-5	-	TRBD1	16	CASSYSPETGPYEQYF	TGTGCCAGCAGTTACTCCCCCGAGACAGGGCCCTACGAGCAGTACTTC
TRBJ2-7	TRBV6-5	-	-	13	CASSPRRGYEQYF	TGTGCCAGCAGTCCTCGAAGAGGCTACGAGCAGTACTTC
TRBJ2-7	TRBV28	-	-	14	CASSPPGPGIEQYF	TGTGCCAGCAGCCCCCCGGGACCCGGGATAGAGCAGTACTTC
TRBJ2-3	TRBV7-2	-	-	14	CASSLAGSGGTQYF	TGTGCCAGCAGCTTAGCCGGGTCTGGGGGTACGCAGTATTTT
TRBJ2-1	TRBV11-3	-	-	13	CASSPQGYNEQFF	TGTGCCAGCAGCCCGCAGGGTTACAATGAGCAGTTCTTC
TRBJ2-7	TRBV5-1	-	TRBD1	15	CASSLGQGPPYEQYF	TGCGCCAGCAGCCTAGGACAGGGTCCCCCCTACGAGCAGTACTTC
TRBJ1-3	TRBV4-2	-	-	15	CASSGKGGLVGTIYF	TGTGCCAGCAGCGGAAAGGGAGGGTTAGTTGGCACCATATATTTT
TRBJ2-1	TRBV18	-	-	14	CASSPAGRYNEQFF	TGTGCCAGCTCACCGGCGGGACGGTACAATGAGCAGTTCTTC
TRBJ2-3	TRBV6-1	once	TRBD2	14	CASSLAGGSDTQYF	TGTGCCAGCTCACTAGCGGGAGGTTCAGATACGCAGTATTTT
TRBJ1-2	TRBV30	-	-	12	CAWSPGPGVYTF	TGTGCCTGGAGTCCGGGCCCCGGTGTCTACACCTTC
TRBJ2-5	TRBV6-1	-	-	17	CASSEDPRRGSQETQYF	TGTGCCAGCAGTGAAGATCCACGACGAGGCAGCCAAGAGACCCAGTACTTC
TRBJ2-3	TRBV7-3	-	TRBD2	15	CASSLGGGAQDTQYF	TGTGCCAGCAGCTTAGGCGGGGGGGCCCAAGATACGCAGTATTTT
TRBJ2-1	TRBV5-1	few	TRBD1	16	CASSLYLGQGANEQFF	TGCGCCAGCAGCTTGTACCTGGGACAGGGGGCCAATGAGCAGTTCTTC
TRBJ1-3	TRBV6-6	once	TRBD1	15	CASSYGRGPGNTIYF	TGTGCCAGCAGTTACGGGAGGGGGCCTGGAAACACCATATATTTT
TRBJ2-2	TRBV6-1	-	-	14	CASSEARNIGELFF	TGTGCCAGCAGTGAAGCTCGAAATATCGGGGAGCTGTTTTTT
TRBJ1-2	TRBV19	-	-	14	CASSIARTNYGYTF	TGTGCCAGTAGTATCGCCAGGACGAACTATGGCTACACCTTC
TRBJ2-6	TRBV7-3	-	-	16	CASSLTGGSGANVLTF	TGTGCCAGCAGCTTAACGGGCGGGTCTGGGGCCAACGTCCTGACTTTC
TRBJ2-1	TRBV9	-	TRBD2	15	CASSFSSGRGDEQFF	TGTGCCAGCAGCTTTTCTAGCGGGAGGGGCGATGAGCAGTTCTTC
TRBJ2-1	TRBV7-3	once	TRBD2	16	CASSSRPGLADNEQFF	TGTGCCAGCAGCTCCCGCCCGGGACTAGCGGACAATGAGCAGTTCTTC
TRBJ1-1	TRBV29-1	-	TRBD1	15	CSVGDRPLMNTEAFF	TGCAGCGTGGGGGACAGGCCTTTAATGAACACTGAAGCTTTCTTT
TRBJ2-7	TRBV28	-	TRBD2	16	CASSSGGVAGVNEQYF	TGTGCCAGCAGTTCCGGCGGGGTAGCGGGAGTTAACGAGCAGTACTTC